Listed below are T cell receptor beta chains from one sample, sequenced in a study of T cell responses to AZD1222 COVID-19 vaccine. Clones were read by immunoSEQ multiplex PCR, and TCRdb kept only the in-frame ones, dropping some. This table has about 140,000 clones, roughly nine tenths appearing once. This specimen was peripheral blood, taken on day 0 of AZD1222 vaccination. Receptors originate from an adult in good health. CDR3s include the opening cysteine and the closing phenylalanine or tryptophan. A D gene is named only where the DNA matches it firmly. Clone sizes are given selectively: once, few, many, or a class where the clone is expanded.

J gene: TRBJ1-3
V gene: TRBV28
D gene: NA
clone size: NA
CDR3 DNA: TGTGCCAGCAGTCGCAGGGGAATTGGAAACACCATATATTTT
CDR3 protein: CASSRRGIGNTIYF

J gene: TRBJ1-1
V gene: TRBV28
D gene: TRBD1
clone size: NA
CDR3 DNA: TGTGCCAGCAGGGCAGGGGGAAGGGACACTGAAGCTTTCTTT
CDR3 protein: CASRAGGRDTEAFF

J gene: TRBJ1-1
V gene: TRBV18
D gene: TRBD1
clone size: NA
CDR3 DNA: TGTGCCAGCTCACCCTCGAGGGGGCCCGGGGCTGAAGCTTTCTTT
CDR3 protein: CASSPSRGPGAEAFF

J gene: TRBJ2-2
V gene: TRBV15
D gene: TRBD2
clone size: few
CDR3 DNA: TGTGCCACCAGAGGGAGAGGACTAGCGGAACGCACCGGGGAGCTGTTTTTT
CDR3 protein: CATRGRGLAERTGELFF

J gene: TRBJ1-1
V gene: TRBV30
D gene: NA
clone size: NA
CDR3 DNA: TGTGCCTGGAGAGGTACCTTGTGGGCTGAAGCTTTCTTT
CDR3 protein: CAWRGTLWAEAFF

J gene: TRBJ1-2
V gene: TRBV23-1
D gene: NA
clone size: NA
CDR3 DNA: TGCGCCAGCAGTCCGGGACGGAGGGTGTATGGCTACACCTTC
CDR3 protein: CASSPGRRVYGYTF

J gene: TRBJ1-2
V gene: TRBV10-1
D gene: NA
clone size: NA
CDR3 DNA: TGCGCCAGCAGTGAAATTTGGACGGAAAGGAACTATGGCTACACCTTC
CDR3 protein: CASSEIWTERNYGYTF

J gene: TRBJ1-1
V gene: TRBV2
D gene: TRBD1
clone size: NA
CDR3 DNA: TGTGCCAGCAGAAAAGACAGGGGGATGGGCACTGAAGCTTTCTTT
CDR3 protein: CASRKDRGMGTEAFF

J gene: TRBJ2-7
V gene: TRBV4-3
D gene: NA
clone size: NA
CDR3 DNA: TGCGCCAGCAGCCAAGCGACCCAGGGATCGCCGACCTACGAGCAGTACTTC
CDR3 protein: CASSQATQGSPTYEQYF

J gene: TRBJ2-2
V gene: TRBV6-4
D gene: NA
clone size: once
CDR3 DNA: TGTGCCAGCAGCCTGACTAGGGCGAACACCGGGGAGCTGTTTTTT
CDR3 protein: CASSLTRANTGELFF

J gene: TRBJ2-1
V gene: TRBV4-3
D gene: NA
clone size: NA
CDR3 DNA: TGCGCCAGCAGCCCCAGGGCGGAGGGCGCGGGACGCAATGAGCAGTTCTTC
CDR3 protein: CASSPRAEGAGRNEQFF

J gene: TRBJ1-2
V gene: TRBV7-2
D gene: NA
clone size: few
CDR3 DNA: TGTGCCAGCACCCTTACGGGGGTTAGCGGCTACACCTTC
CDR3 protein: CASTLTGVSGYTF

J gene: TRBJ2-7
V gene: TRBV7-2
D gene: TRBD1
clone size: NA
CDR3 DNA: TGTGCCAGCAGCCTCCCGGGACAGGGGGCCTACGAGCAGTACTTC
CDR3 protein: CASSLPGQGAYEQYF

J gene: TRBJ2-1
V gene: TRBV19
D gene: NA
clone size: NA
CDR3 DNA: TGTGCCAGTAGTTGGCAGGTAGATTACAATGAGCAGTTCTTC
CDR3 protein: CASSWQVDYNEQFF

J gene: TRBJ1-5
V gene: TRBV9
D gene: TRBD1
clone size: NA
CDR3 DNA: TGTGCCAGCAGCTCCGCCCGGACAGGGGCTCCACACGATTATAGCAATCAGCCCCAGCATTTT
CDR3 protein: CASSSARTGAPHDYSNQPQHF

J gene: TRBJ2-3
V gene: TRBV11-2
D gene: NA
clone size: NA
CDR3 DNA: TGTGCCAGCAGCTTAAGATCTGGTTTGGCAGGGGCAGATACGCAGTATTTT
CDR3 protein: CASSLRSGLAGADTQYF

J gene: TRBJ1-1
V gene: TRBV19
D gene: NA
clone size: NA
CDR3 DNA: TGTGCCAGTAGCGGTGGGGCCATGATGAACACTGAAGCTTTCTTT
CDR3 protein: CASSGGAMMNTEAFF

J gene: TRBJ2-4
V gene: TRBV4-3
D gene: TRBD2
clone size: NA
CDR3 DNA: TGCGCCAGCAGCCAAGTCTGGCAGGGGACTAGCGGGTTAAAAGCCAAAAACATTCAGTACTTC
CDR3 protein: CASSQVWQGTSGLKAKNIQYF

J gene: TRBJ1-4
V gene: TRBV4-2
D gene: NA
clone size: NA
CDR3 DNA: TGTGCCAGCAGCCAAGATTTGCGTGAAAAACTGTTTTTT
CDR3 protein: CASSQDLREKLFF

J gene: TRBJ1-2
V gene: TRBV27
D gene: NA
clone size: NA
CDR3 DNA: TGTGCCAGCAGTTCAGTAGGGGGATCCTATGGCTACACCTTC
CDR3 protein: CASSSVGGSYGYTF

J gene: TRBJ2-5
V gene: TRBV29-1
D gene: TRBD2
clone size: NA
CDR3 DNA: TGCAGCGCCGGGACTAGCGGGAGGTGGGAGACCCAGTACTTC
CDR3 protein: CSAGTSGRWETQYF

J gene: TRBJ1-5
V gene: TRBV27
D gene: TRBD1
clone size: once
CDR3 DNA: TGTGCCAGCAGCCAGGGACAGGGAGGTCAGCCCCAGCATTTT
CDR3 protein: CASSQGQGGQPQHF

J gene: TRBJ2-7
V gene: TRBV27
D gene: TRBD2
clone size: once
CDR3 DNA: TGTGCCAGCAGTTTTTACGGGGGGTCCTACGAGCAGTACTTC
CDR3 protein: CASSFYGGSYEQYF

J gene: TRBJ1-4
V gene: TRBV25-1
D gene: TRBD1
clone size: NA
CDR3 DNA: TGTGCCAGCAGTACCGGGACAGGGAGTGAAAAACTGTTTTTT
CDR3 protein: CASSTGTGSEKLFF

J gene: TRBJ1-2
V gene: TRBV4-1
D gene: NA
clone size: NA
CDR3 DNA: TGCGCCAGCAGCCGAGACCCGGACAGCTCGTTCTTCGGCTACACCTTC
CDR3 protein: CASSRDPDSSFFGYTF

J gene: TRBJ1-2
V gene: TRBV28
D gene: NA
clone size: NA
CDR3 DNA: TGTGCCAGCAGTTTATCATACTATGGCTACACCTTC
CDR3 protein: CASSLSYYGYTF

J gene: TRBJ1-4
V gene: TRBV19
D gene: TRBD1
clone size: NA
CDR3 DNA: TGTGCCAGTACTGACAGGGCAACTAATGAAAAACTGTTTTTT
CDR3 protein: CASTDRATNEKLFF

J gene: TRBJ2-1
V gene: TRBV5-1
D gene: NA
clone size: NA
CDR3 DNA: TGCGCCAGCAGCTGGAACAGTGATGAGCAGTTCTTC
CDR3 protein: CASSWNSDEQFF

J gene: TRBJ1-5
V gene: TRBV19
D gene: NA
clone size: NA
CDR3 DNA: TGTGCCAGTAGTATAGGTCAGCCCAATCAGCCCCAGCATTTT
CDR3 protein: CASSIGQPNQPQHF

J gene: TRBJ2-1
V gene: TRBV28
D gene: TRBD2
clone size: NA
CDR3 DNA: TGTGCCAGCATCTCAACGAGGACTAGCGGGAAGAATGAGCAGTTCTTC
CDR3 protein: CASISTRTSGKNEQFF

J gene: TRBJ2-1
V gene: TRBV19
D gene: TRBD2
clone size: NA
CDR3 DNA: TGTGCCAGTACCCGGGAGGGACTAGCGGGAGGGCGGTGGAGCGAGCAGTTCTTC
CDR3 protein: CASTREGLAGGRWSEQFF

J gene: TRBJ2-3
V gene: TRBV6-1
D gene: NA
clone size: NA
CDR3 DNA: TGTGCCAGCAGTGATTGGAAGAGTGTAGATACGCAGTATTTT
CDR3 protein: CASSDWKSVDTQYF

J gene: TRBJ1-2
V gene: TRBV18
D gene: NA
clone size: NA
CDR3 DNA: TGTGCCAGCTCACCACAGGGAAACTATGGCTACACCTTC
CDR3 protein: CASSPQGNYGYTF

J gene: TRBJ2-7
V gene: TRBV27
D gene: NA
clone size: NA
CDR3 DNA: TGTGCCAGCAGTTTAGGGTCCGGGGGCTACGAGCAGTACTTC
CDR3 protein: CASSLGSGGYEQYF

J gene: TRBJ2-7
V gene: TRBV5-1
D gene: NA
clone size: NA
CDR3 DNA: TGCGCCAGCAGCTTGAGTGGACTTAGCGACGAGCAGTACTTC
CDR3 protein: CASSLSGLSDEQYF

J gene: TRBJ1-2
V gene: TRBV28
D gene: NA
clone size: NA
CDR3 DNA: TGTGCCAGCAGGAGTTATGGCTACACCTTC
CDR3 protein: CASRSYGYTF

J gene: TRBJ2-3
V gene: TRBV6-5
D gene: TRBD1
clone size: NA
CDR3 DNA: TGTGCCAGCAGGACCCGGGACAGGGTGCCAGATACGCAGTATTTT
CDR3 protein: CASRTRDRVPDTQYF

J gene: TRBJ2-4
V gene: TRBV19
D gene: TRBD1
clone size: NA
CDR3 DNA: TGTGCCAGTAGTGCCAGGGGGCTGGGTTATAACATTCAGTACTTC
CDR3 protein: CASSARGLGYNIQYF

J gene: TRBJ2-5
V gene: TRBV6-2/TRBV6-3
D gene: NA
clone size: NA
CDR3 DNA: TGTGCCAGCAGTTACTCGGACAGATACCAAGAGACCCAGTACTTC
CDR3 protein: CASSYSDRYQETQYF

J gene: TRBJ2-1
V gene: TRBV7-2
D gene: TRBD2
clone size: few
CDR3 DNA: TGTGCCAGCAGGCTAGCGGGGAGTTTTAATGAGCAGTTCTTC
CDR3 protein: CASRLAGSFNEQFF

J gene: TRBJ2-7
V gene: TRBV5-1
D gene: TRBD2
clone size: NA
CDR3 DNA: TGCGCCAGCAGCTTGGTACTAGCGGGAGTCTACGAGCAGTACTTC
CDR3 protein: CASSLVLAGVYEQYF

J gene: TRBJ1-2
V gene: TRBV27
D gene: NA
clone size: once
CDR3 DNA: TGTGCCAGCAGTTTATCGGCAGCCTATGGCTACACCTTC
CDR3 protein: CASSLSAAYGYTF

J gene: TRBJ2-1
V gene: TRBV30
D gene: NA
clone size: NA
CDR3 DNA: TGTGCCTGGAGTGTAGGCGGCAGCTCCTACAATGAGCAGTTCTTC
CDR3 protein: CAWSVGGSSYNEQFF

J gene: TRBJ1-5
V gene: TRBV5-5
D gene: TRBD1
clone size: NA
CDR3 DNA: TGTGCCAGCAGCTGGGACTCAGGGGGCGGTCAGCCCCAGCATTTT
CDR3 protein: CASSWDSGGGQPQHF

J gene: TRBJ1-1
V gene: TRBV5-4
D gene: NA
clone size: NA
CDR3 DNA: TGTGCCAGCTTTCTTATGGGGGGGGCTGAAGCTTTCTTT
CDR3 protein: CASFLMGGAEAFF

J gene: TRBJ1-1
V gene: TRBV11-2
D gene: NA
clone size: NA
CDR3 DNA: TGTGCCAGCAGCCCCACAGGCGTGACGGACACTGAAGCTTTCTTT
CDR3 protein: CASSPTGVTDTEAFF